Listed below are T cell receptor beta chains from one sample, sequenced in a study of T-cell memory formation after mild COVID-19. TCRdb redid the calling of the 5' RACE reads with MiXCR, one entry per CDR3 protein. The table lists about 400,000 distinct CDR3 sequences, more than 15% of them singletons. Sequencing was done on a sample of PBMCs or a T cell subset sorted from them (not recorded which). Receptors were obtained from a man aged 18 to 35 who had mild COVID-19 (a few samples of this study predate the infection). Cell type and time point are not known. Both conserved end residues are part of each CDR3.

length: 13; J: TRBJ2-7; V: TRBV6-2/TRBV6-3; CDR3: CASGTGLLYEQYF
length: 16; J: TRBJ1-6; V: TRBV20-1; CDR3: CSARKGPFSYNSPLHF
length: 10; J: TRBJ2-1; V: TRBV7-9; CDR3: CAAGDNEQFF
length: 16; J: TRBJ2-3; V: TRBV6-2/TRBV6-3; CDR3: CASSQSFGTSSDTQYF
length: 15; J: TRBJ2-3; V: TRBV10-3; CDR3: CAIGPWGASTDTQYF
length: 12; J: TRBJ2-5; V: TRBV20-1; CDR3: CAPMASGETQYF
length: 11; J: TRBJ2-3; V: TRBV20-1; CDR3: CSARGGNTQYF
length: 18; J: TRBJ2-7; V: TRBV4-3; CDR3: CASSQVDQRFGTSYEQYF
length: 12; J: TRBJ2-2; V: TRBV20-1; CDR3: CSAPQDTGELFF
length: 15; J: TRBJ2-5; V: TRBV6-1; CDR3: CASSGGHGGRETQYF
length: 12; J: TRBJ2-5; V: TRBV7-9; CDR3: CASSRTKETQYF
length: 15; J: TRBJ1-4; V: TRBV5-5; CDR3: CASRGAGLTNEKLFF
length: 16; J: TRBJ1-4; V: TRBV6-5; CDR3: CASSPLGQGPNEKLFF
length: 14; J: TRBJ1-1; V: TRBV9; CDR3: CASSPDPTNTEAFF
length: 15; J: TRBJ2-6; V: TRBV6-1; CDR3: CASSYSLSGANVLTF
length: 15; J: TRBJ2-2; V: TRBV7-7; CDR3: CASSATGWGTGELFF
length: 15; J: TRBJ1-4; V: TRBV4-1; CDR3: CASSYRDSFNEKLFF
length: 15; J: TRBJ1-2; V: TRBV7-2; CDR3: CASTLGQGLNYGYTF
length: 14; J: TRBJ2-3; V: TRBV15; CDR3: CATSRDRSPDTQYF
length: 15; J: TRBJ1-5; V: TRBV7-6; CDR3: CASSPGGVSNQPQHF
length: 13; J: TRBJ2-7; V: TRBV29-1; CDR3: CSAGGASRGEQYF
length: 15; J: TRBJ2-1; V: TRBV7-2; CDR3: CASSPSPSSYNEQFF
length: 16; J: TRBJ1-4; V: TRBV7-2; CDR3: CASSLGWGAPQNKLFF
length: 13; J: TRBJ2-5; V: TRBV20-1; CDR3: CSASVPGRETQYF
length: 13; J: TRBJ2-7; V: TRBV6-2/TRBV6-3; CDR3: CASSPQTTYEQYF
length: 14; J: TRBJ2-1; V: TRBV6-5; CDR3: CASSSRTEYNEQFF
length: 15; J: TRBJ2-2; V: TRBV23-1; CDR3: CASSQSWQSTGELFF
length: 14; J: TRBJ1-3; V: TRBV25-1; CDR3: CASSEYNRRNTIYF
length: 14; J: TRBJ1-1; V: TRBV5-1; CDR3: CASSQGAVNTEAFF
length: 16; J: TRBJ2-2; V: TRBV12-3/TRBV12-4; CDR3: CASSLGLAANTGELFF
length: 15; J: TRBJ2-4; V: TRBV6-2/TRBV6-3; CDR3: CASNLAGGAKNIQYF
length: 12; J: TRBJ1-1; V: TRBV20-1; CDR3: CSAGLFRDEAFF